This TCR beta chain originates from a study of blood T cell repertoires in COVID-19. Participant age was about 18 to 89 years, and participants resided in about 25 US areas. In the authors' workflow: Estimation of nucleated cell counts relied on the amplification of reference gene primers. This table comes from immunoSEQ multiplex PCR, and its TCRdb copy is limited to in-frame clones, with some not included. Clone size and the V and J calls come from that table; the DNA yielded D and trimming. This repertoire shows 320,000 or so clones, 88% found once; its top ten account for under 6%. J gave up 4 bases and V 4 bases, and 5 bases lay outside the gene matches. The CDR3 consists of 15 residues. CDR1 and CDR2 from the germline V gene are SGHDT and YYEEEE.

This TCR derives from a man younger than 45 who had recovered from COVID-19. This chain uses TRBV5-6 with TRBJ2-1, with 10 bases that match TRBD2. The sequenced sample was PBMCs or T cells enriched from blood (not recorded which). The CDR3 loop reads CASSPVAGGYNEQFF. The CDR3 bases are TGTGCCAGCAGCCCCGTAGCGGGGGGATACAATGAGCAGTTCTTC.